This T cell receptor (beta chain) was obtained from a study of blood T cell repertoires in COVID-19. Per the germline V gene, CDR1 is ENHRY and CDR2 is SYGVKD. V was trimmed by 6 bases and J by 6 bases, leaving 18 bases between them. This CDR3 spans 15 amino acids. Authors' methods: Nucleated cell counts were estimated from reference gene primer amplification. The assay was immunoSEQ multiplex PCR, and TCRdb's table has in-frame clones only and misses some. V and J calls and clone size are as listed in that table; D and trimming were resolved from the DNA. The sample lists about 86,000 clones; over 70% were seen once.

This TCR was recovered from an elderly woman with active or convalescent COVID-19. Sequenced material: peripheral blood. The V gene is TRBV10-3, the J gene TRBJ2-1, with D perhaps TRBD1 (6 bases). The CDR3 protein is CAIRNHGDIGNEQFF. DNA for the CDR3: TGTGCCATCAGGAACCATGGGGACATAGGCAATGAGCAGTTCTTC.